This T cell receptor beta chain was found in a study of beta chain features in type 1 diabetes. What was sequenced were expressed TCRB transcripts, since all of the isolated RNA had been reverse transcribed. Here immunoSEQ multiplex PCR was the method, and the copy in TCRdb shows in-frame clones only, minus some. The sample consists of fewer than 550,000 clones, over 9.5% of them appearing once. This clone was detected only a few times. This CDR3 is built from 17 residues. The J segment lost 4 bases and the V segment lost 4 bases, leaving 10 bases of the junction unmatched. Germline V gives CDR1 SGHVS, CDR2 FNYEAQ.

The clonotype originates from a woman aged 18-35 years in good health. Sequenced sample: naive CD4+ T cells from blood. J is TRBJ2-3 and V is TRBV7-6; 11 nucleotides align to TRBD2. The CDR3 sequence is CASSSYRLAGLADTQYF. In nucleotides, the CDR3 is TGTGCCAGCAGCTCTTACCGACTAGCGGGACTGGCAGATACGCAGTATTTT.